These 24 T cell receptor beta chains were sequenced from one sample in a study of sequential checkpoint blockade in melanoma. The treatment: randomized to nivolumab then ipilimumab (arm A) or the reverse (arm B). TCRdb's copy holds only in-frame clones and misses some; the assay was immunoSEQ multiplex PCR. The data hold some 3,000 clones, with around 20% observed a single time. The input for sequencing was tumor tissue (inferred from file names), taken from a patient given nivolumab and ipilimumab in sequence. The receptors derive from a human patient with melanoma. Some clones in this sample may be carry-over from other donors' samples.

Only a few counts were recorded for this clone. This chain connects TRBV9 to TRBJ2-2, with 10 bases that match TRBD1. Germline CDR1 reads SGDLS; CDR2 reads YYNGEE. This CDR3 is built from 16 residues. J was trimmed by 4 bases and V by 3 bases; bases with no gene match: 6. The CDR3 loop reads CASSAGTGASTGELFF. As DNA, the CDR3 is TGTGCCAGCAGCGCCGGGACAGGGGCCTCCACCGGGGAGCTGTTTTTT.

This clone was observed a few times. The genes are TRBV9 and TRBJ2-7; no definite D call. CDR3 length equals 12 residues. V lost 5 bases and J lost 7, with 13 bases in between. The germline CDR1 and CDR2 sequences are SGDLS and YYNGEE. CDR3 sequence: CASREGMREQYF. In DNA, the CDR3 is TGTGCCAGCAGAGAAGGTATGAGGGAGCAGTACTTC.

The V and J genes are TRBV18 and TRBJ2-7; no definite D call. CDR3 length equals 12 residues. Trimming pared 2 bases from V and 6 bases from J, leaving 8 bases between. Looked up from germline, CDR1 is KGHSH and CDR2 is LQKENI. CDR3 coding DNA: TGTGCCAGCTCACCAATGGCAGTCGAGCAGTACTTC. Translating it yields CASSPMAVEQYF.

In its sample, this clone ranks as medium-sized. This chain uses TRBV11-3 with TRBJ1-1; tentative D call: TRBD1 (6 bases). The CDR3 is made up of 16 amino acids. The germline CDR1 and CDR2 sequences are SGHNT and YENEEA. With 5 bases removed from V and 1 base from J, the gap between germline ends came to 17 bases. The CDR3 DNA sequence: TGTGCCAGCAGCGTCATATTACAGGGAACGAACACTGAAGCTTTCTTT. The encoded protein is CASSVILQGTNTEAFF.

This chain links TRBV5-1 with TRBJ2-1; 8 bases map to TRBD1. CDR1 is SGHRS and CDR2 is YFSETQ in the germline V gene. This CDR3 contains 16 residues. V trimming: 4 bases; J trimming: 6 bases; junction bases outside the gene matches: 12. The CDR3 loop is CASSLYGQGAGNEQFF. Written as DNA, the CDR3 is TGCGCCAGCAGCCTATACGGACAGGGAGCAGGCAATGAGCAGTTCTTC.

This clone qualifies as medium-sized. The chain carries TRBV6-8 and TRBJ1-3; D remains ambiguous. CDR1 is MNHGY, CDR2 SAAAGT, per germline. The CDR3 covers 14 residues. The V end was cut by 7 bases, the J end by 0 bases, with 10 bases between. This CDR3 reads CASKSESSGNTIYF. CDR3 bases: TGTGCCAGCAAATCTGAGAGCTCTGGAAACACCATATATTTT.

This clone is medium-sized in the sample. The chain employs TRBV6-8 and TRBJ1-1, with D unresolved. CDR1 is MNHGY and CDR2 is SAAAGT in the germline V gene. Trimming pared 5 bases from V and 6 bases from J, leaving 16 bases between. CDR3 size: 14 residues. The CDR3 DNA is TGTGCCAGCAGTCGCGACTCCTACTCCTCTGAAGCTTTCTTT. Amino acids: CASSRDSYSSEAFF.

The V call is TRBV19, the J call TRBJ2-1, with a tentative D call TRBD2 (5 bases). Germline CDR1 LNHDA, CDR2 SQIVND (reference sequence). V was pared by 6 bases and J by 2 bases, with 14 bases between. The CDR3 is 15 amino acids. CDR3 coding DNA: TGTGCCAGTAGCCCGGTCGGGGTGGCCTACAATGAGCAGTTCTTC. Its protein product is CASSPVGVAYNEQFF.

This clone was found once. The rearrangement links TRBV18 to TRBJ2-5; 8 bases align to TRBD1. The germline V gene encodes CDR1 KGHSH and CDR2 LQKENI. This CDR3 has 14 residues. J gave up 5 bases and V 4 bases, and 6 bases lay outside the gene matches. CDR3 DNA sequence: TGTGCCAGCTCACGTGGACAGGGTCGGGAGACCCAGTACTTC. This sequence encodes CASSRGQGRETQYF.

The chain combines TRBV19 with TRBJ2-1, with 7 bases lining up with TRBD2. There are 15 residues in the CDR3. Germline assignment: CDR1 LNHDA and CDR2 SQIVND (reference sequence). Trimming removed 2 bases from V and 4 bases from J; junction bases left unmatched: 5. The CDR3 region has the DNA TGTGCCAGTAGTATATCCGGGGGGAGTTACAATGAGCAGTTCTTC. Protein sequence: CASSISGGSYNEQFF.

The chain has TRBV18 and TRBJ2-1; 11 bases align to TRBD2. The CDR3 has 16 residues. Germline-derived CDR1 and CDR2 are KGHSH and LQKENI. V lost 1 base and J lost 5; bases outside the gene matches: 4. The CDR3 loop is CASSPRIAGGHNEQFF. In DNA, the CDR3 is TGTGCCAGCTCACCACGAATAGCGGGGGGGCACAATGAGCAGTTCTTC. Supplemented by reference TRBV18 and TRBJ2-1, the full variable domain reads NAGVMQNPRHLVRRRGQEARLRCSPMKGHSHVYWYRQLPEEGLKFMVYLQKENIIDESGMPKERFSAEFPKEGPSILRIQQVVRGDSAAYFCASSPRIAGGHNEQFFGPGTRLTVL.

By proportion, this clone is medium-sized (0.01 to 0.1%). Written as DNA, the CDR3 is TGTGCCAGCAGCCCCGGCTATCGGGGTAGGAAGTGGATGAACACTGAAGCTTTCTTT. As protein: CASSPGYRGRKWMNTEAFF. V and J are TRBV11-3 and TRBJ1-1; D gene uncertain. Trimming cost V 5 bases and J 0 bases, with 25 bases left between them. CDR1 and CDR2 (germline): SGHNT, YENEEA. CDR3 length equals 19 residues. Variable domain in full (rest from reference TRBV11-3 and TRBJ1-1): EAGVVQSPRYKIIEKKQPVAFWCNPISGHNTLYWYLQNLGQGPELLIRYENEEAVDDSQLPKDRFSAERLKGVDSTLKIQPAELGDSAVYLCASSPGYRGRKWMNTEAFFGQGTRLTVV.

The rearrangement links TRBV5-1 to TRBJ2-1, with TRBD1 matching 8 bases. V gave up 0 bases and J gave up 7 bases; unmatched junction bases: 12. Germline lookup yields CDR1 SGHRS and CDR2 YFSETQ. This CDR3 is 17 amino acids long. CDR3 sequence reads: CASSLALGQGARNEQFF. The CDR3 nucleotides are TGCGCCAGCAGCTTGGCCCTGGGGCAGGGGGCGCGAAATGAGCAGTTCTTC.

This chain joins TRBV30 and TRBJ1-1, with D perhaps TRBD1 (5 bases). V was pared by 3 bases and J by 5 bases, with 16 bases between. The CDR3 spans 14 residues. Per germline, CDR1 GTSNPN and CDR2 SVGIG (reference sequence). CDR3 sequence: CAWRYTGQWTEAFF. The CDR3 bases are TGTGCCTGGAGGTACACAGGTCAGTGGACTGAAGCTTTCTTT.

The chain uses TRBV6-8 and TRBJ1-2, with unresolved D. Between the trimmed V and J ends, which lost 5 bases and 4 bases, there was a span of 11 bases. This CDR3 has 13 amino acids. CDR1 MNHGY and CDR2 SAAAGT come from the germline V gene. CDR3 sequence reads: CASSAYGVYGYTF. In nucleotides, the CDR3 is TGTGCCAGCAGTGCCTACGGGGTCTATGGCTACACCTTC.

This clone has more than one count but fewer than ten. The chain recombines TRBV6-8 with TRBJ1-6, with D uncertain. CDR3 length: 13 residues. CDR1 and CDR2 (germline): MNHGY, SAAAGT. The V and J ends lost 2 bases and 14 bases respectively, with 13 bases between them. CDR3 residues: CASSYTFIQTLHF. CDR3 coding DNA: TGTGCCAGCAGTTACACGTTCATCCAAACCCTCCACTTT.

This clone was seen many times. This chain links TRBV11-3 with TRBJ2-1; 12 positions match TRBD2. V was pared by 5 bases and J by 4 bases, with 6 bases of the junction left unmatched. The CDR3 runs 16 residues. CDR1 SGHNT and CDR2 YENEEA come from the germline V gene. The CDR3 DNA sequence: TGTGCCAGCAGCCAACGGACTAGCGGGGTTTACAATGAGCAGTTCTTC. This encodes CASSQRTSGVYNEQFF.

J is TRBJ2-5 and V is TRBV30, with 10 bases fitting TRBD1. CDR1 is GTSNPN, CDR2 SVGIG, per germline (reference sequence). The CDR3 has 15 amino acids. With V trimmed by 5 bases and J by 4 bases, 10 bases remained unmatched. The CDR3 DNA sequence: TGTGCCTGGGCAGTTCCGACAGGGGGCTCAGAGACCCAGTACTTC. Translated: CAWAVPTGGSETQYF.

The chain joins TRBV30 to TRBJ2-5, with D perhaps matching TRBD1 or TRBD2 (5 bases each). V was shortened by 0 bases and J by 5 bases, with 16 bases between the two germline ends. From germline, CDR1 is GTSNPN and CDR2 SVGIG (reference sequence). The CDR3 sequence is 15 residues long. The CDR3: CAWSVRGVPRETQYF. CDR3 sequence (DNA): TGTGCCTGGAGTGTACGAGGGGTACCAAGGGAGACCCAGTACTTC.

The chain links TRBV5-1 to TRBJ1-2; D gene ambiguous. The germline V gene has CDR1 SGHRS and CDR2 YFSETQ. V lost 6 bases, J lost 2 bases, and 14 bases lay in between. The CDR3 totals 14 residues. CDR3 in DNA: TGCGCCAGCAACCGGGCTCCGGGAAACTATGGCTACACCTTC. Its protein product is CASNRAPGNYGYTF.

This clone was detected only a few times. CDR3 sequence (DNA): TGTGCCAGCAGCTTGACAGGGGCGGTTGACGAGCAGTACTTC. Amino acid sequence: CASSLTGAVDEQYF. This chain connects TRBV11-1 to TRBJ2-7; TRBD1 aligns across 8 bases. Germline V gene lookup returns CDR1 SGHAT and CDR2 FQDESV (reference sequence). V lost 3 bases, J lost 5 bases, and 6 bases stayed unmatched. The CDR3 consists of 14 residues. The full variable domain, with the rest looked up from reference TRBV11-1 and TRBJ2-7, is EAEVAQSPRYKITEKSQAVAFWCDPISGHATLYWYRQILGQGPELLVQFQDESVVDDSQLPKDRFSAERLKGVDSTLKIQPAELGDSAMYLCASSLTGAVDEQYFGPGTRLTVT.

This clone counts as medium-sized. V is TRBV6-8 and J is TRBJ2-2; D is perhaps TRBD1 or TRBD2 (6 bases each). Trimming shortened V by 4 bases and J by 2 bases, and 20 bases separated the two germline ends. The CDR3 consists of 18 residues. Germline CDR1 MNHGY, CDR2 SAAAGT. The CDR3: CASSSPLSAGHNTGELFF. For the CDR3, the DNA is TGTGCCAGCAGTTCGCCACTCTCCGCGGGACACAACACCGGGGAGCTGTTTTTT.

This clone was seen only a few times. The CDR3 nucleotides are TGTGCCACCCTGAGCGGGGGGGCTCTAGATACGCAGTATTTT. Translation: CATLSGGALDTQYF. The chain uses TRBV6-8 and TRBJ2-3, with 10 nucleotides matching TRBD2. With 10 bases clipped from V and 5 bases from J, the junction kept 9 bases outside the gene matches. In germline, CDR1 is MNHGY, CDR2 SAAAGT. CDR3 length equals 14 residues.

The chain carries TRBV6-8 and TRBJ1-2, with TRBD1 matching over 9 bases. V dropped 7 bases and J dropped 0; count of bases not matched to a gene: 9. CDR1 and CDR2 (germline): MNHGY, SAAAGT. There are 16 residues in the CDR3. DNA of the CDR3: TGTGCCAGCACCAAAGGACAGGGGACAGCTAACTATGGCTACACCTTC. It specifies CASTKGQGTANYGYTF.